These 29 T cell receptor beta chains share one sample of origin, sequenced in a study of shared clonotypes between healthy human individuals. Sequencing used immunoSEQ multiplex PCR; TCRdb keeps in-frame clones, though not all of them. Of around 610,000 clones listed, approximately 96% are singletons. CD45RO negativity and positive selection for CCR7 defined naive CD8 cells, a population that excluded terminally differentiated effector memory CD45RA+ cells. The sample was naive CD8+ T cells sorted from blood. Receptor source: a woman between 25 and 40 years old in good health.

The chain recombines TRBV5-6 with TRBJ2-7, with a tentative D call TRBD2 (5 bases). The CDR3 runs 13 residues. Germline CDR1 and CDR2: SGHDT and YYEEEE. Between the trimmed V and J ends, which lost 2 bases and 3 bases, there was a span of 9 bases. The DNA of the CDR3 is TGTGCCAGCAGCTTTCGGACTCACTACGAGCAGTACTTC. Translated: CASSFRTHYEQYF.

This clone is a singleton in its sample. CDR3 residues: CSVEWTTGANTGELFF. CDR3 sequence (DNA): TGCAGCGTTGAATGGACGACAGGGGCGAACACCGGGGAGCTGTTTTTT. The chain employs TRBV29-1 and TRBJ2-2; TRBD1 aligns across 8 bases. This CDR3 spans 16 amino acids. Germline values: CDR1 SQVTM, CDR2 ANQGSEA. Trimming removed 2 bases from V and 0 bases from J; junction bases left unmatched: 5.

This rearrangement joins TRBV7-6 to TRBJ2-3; TRBD1 or TRBD2 may be the D gene (6 bases each). Looked up from germline, CDR1 is SGHVS and CDR2 is FNYEAQ. The CDR3 length is 11 residues. The V and J ends lost 6 bases and 14 bases respectively, with 15 bases between them. The CDR3 loop is CASSLGGGMYF. DNA for the CDR3: TGTGCCAGCAGTCTTGGGGGCGGGATGTATTTT.

The chain links TRBV27 to TRBJ2-2, with D hard to call. This CDR3 has 14 amino acids. Germline-derived CDR1 and CDR2 are MNHEY and SMNVEV (reference sequence). Trimming cost V 5 bases and J 3 bases, with 10 bases left between them. CDR3 nucleotide sequence: TGTGCCAGCAGTACCGGGCTGTACACCGGGGAGCTGTTTTTT. Translation gives CASSTGLYTGELFF.

The chain employs TRBV30 and TRBJ2-1, with 11 bases that match TRBD2. The CDR3 runs 13 residues. Germline values: CDR1 GTSNPN, CDR2 SVGIG (reference sequence). V trimming: 5 bases; J trimming: 5 bases; junction bases outside the gene matches: 2. The CDR3 DNA reads as TGTGCCTGGCTAGCGGGAGGAGACAATGAGCAGTTCTTC. It encodes CAWLAGGDNEQFF.

This clone was counted between two and nine times. V usage is TRBV7-9 and J usage is TRBJ1-5; a weak D match, TRBD1 (5 bases). V was cut by 4 bases and J by 11 bases, with 15 bases left in between. Germline CDR1 and CDR2: SEHNR and FQNEAQ (reference sequence). CDR3 length equals 13 residues. In DNA, the CDR3 is TGTGCCAGCAGCTACGACGGGACTCCGGCCCAGCATTTT. Amino acid sequence: CASSYDGTPAQHF.

This rearrangement joins TRBV5-4 to TRBJ1-2, with 8 bases that match TRBD1. The CDR3 is made up of 15 amino acids. From germline, CDR1 is SGHNT and CDR2 YYREEE (reference sequence). With 3 bases clipped from V and 4 bases from J, the junction kept 8 bases outside the gene matches. The CDR3 DNA reads as TGTGCCAGCAGCTCACAGGACAGGGTCCCCTATGGCTACACCTTC. Amino acid sequence: CASSSQDRVPYGYTF.

The V call is TRBV4-1, the J call TRBJ1-5; weak D call: TRBD1 (5 bases). This CDR3 is built from 18 residues. Germline-derived CDR1 and CDR2 are MGHRA and YSYEKL. Trimming cost V 0 bases and J 2 bases, with 17 bases left between them. Here the CDR3 reads CASSQDHRSWGGNQPQHF. CDR3 bases: TGCGCCAGCAGCCAAGATCACAGGTCCTGGGGGGGCAATCAGCCCCAGCATTTT.

The chain joins TRBV10-3 to TRBJ2-5; 9 nucleotides line up with TRBD2. The trim removed 4 bases at V and 5 bases at J, leaving 8 bases unmatched. This CDR3 has 15 residues. CDR1 is ENHRY and CDR2 is SYGVKD in the germline V gene. The CDR3 sequence: CAISVAGGPGETQYF. DNA of the CDR3: TGTGCCATCAGTGTTGCGGGAGGGCCGGGGGAGACCCAGTACTTC.

The chain combines TRBV27 with TRBJ2-1; 9 bases match TRBD2. V trimming: 5 bases; J trimming: 6 bases; junction bases outside the gene matches: 11. The CDR3 is 16 residues long. The germline gives CDR1 MNHEY, CDR2 SMNVEV (reference sequence). CDR3 sequence (DNA): TGTGCCAGCAGTCAATCGCCCCCAGCGGGAGGCAATGAGCAGTTCTTC. Translation: CASSQSPPAGGNEQFF.

The chain links TRBV19 to TRBJ2-1; weak D call: TRBD2 (6 bases). The CDR3 has 15 amino acids. Germline assignment: CDR1 LNHDA and CDR2 SQIVND (reference sequence). V was trimmed by 3 bases and J by 7 bases, leaving 16 bases between them. The CDR3 bases are TGTGCCAGTAGTATCGGGACTTCCGAGGTGAATGAGCAGTTCTTC. Translated: CASSIGTSEVNEQFF.

Here the CDR3 reads CASSSQRQGAGELFF. The CDR3 bases are TGTGCCAGCAGCTCCCAACGGCAGGGGGCCGGGGAGCTGTTTTTT. The V call is TRBV11-2, the J call TRBJ2-2; TRBD1 matches at 7 bases. The CDR3 extends over 15 amino acids. V gave up 4 bases and J gave up 6 bases; unmatched junction bases: 8. Germline V gene sequence: CDR1 SGHAT, CDR2 FQNNGV.

The chain carries TRBV19 and TRBJ2-3; D unclear. V shed 3 bases and J shed 0 bases, with 16 bases lying between them. The CDR3 extends over 17 amino acids. Germline CDR1 reads LNHDA; CDR2 reads SQIVND (reference sequence). The CDR3: CASSILGSETSTDTQYF. CDR3 in DNA: TGTGCCAGTAGTATTTTGGGATCGGAGACTAGCACAGATACGCAGTATTTT.

In the case of this clone: The sample contains more than one DNA sequence encoding this CDR3. This chain connects TRBV28 to TRBJ1-1, with unresolved D. Germline CDR1 and CDR2: MDHEN and SYDVKM. The length of the CDR3 is 12 residues. Between the trimmed V and J ends, which lost 5 bases and 0 bases, there was a span of 4 bases. The CDR3 DNA sequence: TGTGCCAGCAGTCCTCTGAACACTGAAGCTTTCTTT. It translates to CASSPLNTEAFF. Full variable domain (remainder filled in from reference TRBV28 and TRBJ1-1): DVKVTQSSRYLVKRTGEKVFLECVQDMDHENMFWYRQDPGLGLRLIYFSYDVKMKEKGDIPEGYSVSREKKERFSLILESASTNQTSMYLCASSPLNTEAFFGQGTRLTVV.

The rearrangement joins TRBV7-6 to TRBJ2-2; a possible D gene is TRBD1 (6 bases). V was shortened by 1 base and J by 3 bases, with 9 bases between the two germline ends. This CDR3 spans 15 amino acids. CDR1 and CDR2 from the germline V gene are SGHVS and FNYEAQ. CDR3 coding DNA: TGTGCCAGCAGCTTAGGCAGGGGAGACACCGGGGAGCTGTTTTTT. Its protein product is CASSLGRGDTGELFF. Together with reference TRBV7-6 and TRBJ2-2, the CDR3 gives the full variable domain: GAGVSQSPRYKVTKRGQDVALRCDPISGHVSLYWYRQALGQGPEFLTYFNYEAQQDKSGLPNDRFSAERPEGSISTLTIQRTEQRDSAMYRCASSLGRGDTGELFFGEGSRLTVL.

V usage is TRBV27 and J usage is TRBJ2-7; 9 bases match TRBD1. V was pared by 5 bases and J by 5 bases, with 7 bases of the junction left unmatched. The CDR3 loop spans 14 amino acids. Germline CDR1 reads MNHEY; CDR2 reads SMNVEV (reference sequence). The CDR3 DNA follows: TGTGCCAGCAGTCCCCAGGACAGGGGTCACGAGCAGTACTTC. Translation gives CASSPQDRGHEQYF.

CDR3 sequence reads: CASSLMAGSYEQYF. The DNA for the CDR3 is TGTGCCAGCAGTTTAATGGCGGGCTCCTACGAGCAGTACTTC. The chain links TRBV28 to TRBJ2-7; perhaps TRBD2 as D (5 bases). This CDR3 comprises 14 residues. V gave up 2 bases and J gave up 0 bases, with 8 bases separating them. The germline V gene encodes CDR1 MDHEN and CDR2 SYDVKM.

V usage is TRBV11-2 and J usage is TRBJ2-7, with D perhaps matching TRBD2 (6 bases). The CDR3 covers 14 residues. Trimming shortened V by 8 bases and J by 4 bases, and 18 bases separated the two germline ends. Per the germline V gene, CDR1 is SGHAT and CDR2 is FQNNGV. CDR3 coding DNA: TGTGCCAGCGACCCAGGAGGGAACCCTTACGAGCAGTACTTC. The encoded protein is CASDPGGNPYEQYF.

The J gene is TRBJ2-7, the V gene TRBV2, with 9 bases lining up with TRBD2. The V segment lost 6 bases and the J segment 3 bases; nucleotides outside the gene matches: 6. There are 14 residues in the CDR3. Germline assignment: CDR1 SNHLY and CDR2 FYNNEI. The CDR3: CASSQAGGIYEQYF. As DNA, the CDR3 is TGTGCCAGCAGCCAAGCGGGAGGAATCTACGAGCAGTACTTC.

A word on this clone: Within the sample, other DNA sequences also encode this same CDR3. V and J are TRBV27 and TRBJ1-2; TRBD1 matches 8 bases. The CDR3 spans 12 residues. Germline assignment: CDR1 MNHEY and CDR2 SMNVEV (reference sequence). The junction had 4 bases not matched to a gene; V was cut back by 6 bases and J by 7 bases. CDR3 nucleotides: TGTGCCAGCAGCCAGGGGGCTGGTGGCTACACCTTC. The encoded protein is CASSQGAGGYTF.

The V and J genes are TRBV5-4 and TRBJ2-2; D call uncertain. This CDR3 comprises 13 residues. Germline-derived CDR1 and CDR2 are SGHNT and YYREEE (reference sequence). V was clipped by 4 bases and J by 5 bases, with 9 bases between them. CDR3 sequence reads: CASSPDETGELFF. CDR3 bases: TGTGCCAGCAGCCCTGACGAAACCGGGGAGCTGTTTTTT.

The genes are TRBV6-1 and TRBJ1-1; D call uncertain. CDR3 size: 13 residues. The V and J ends lost 6 bases and 1 base respectively, with 9 bases between them. The germline CDR1 and CDR2 sequences are MNHNS and SASEGT. The CDR3 loop reads CASRINTNTEAFF. In nucleotides, the CDR3 is TGTGCCAGCAGAATTAACACGAACACTGAAGCTTTCTTT.

The chain uses TRBV5-1 and TRBJ2-7; the match to TRBD2 covers 10 bases. The V segment lost 0 bases and the J segment 4 bases; nucleotides outside the gene matches: 7. The CDR3 spans 16 residues. Germline V gene sequence: CDR1 SGHRS, CDR2 YFSETQ. CDR3 sequence reads: CASSLAGGLAAYEQYF. As DNA, the CDR3 is TGCGCCAGCAGCTTGGCCGGAGGACTAGCGGCGTACGAGCAGTACTTC.

V usage is TRBV7-9 and J usage is TRBJ2-6, with 9 bases lining up with TRBD2. CDR3 length equals 18 residues. Germline CDR1 SEHNR, CDR2 FQNEAQ (reference sequence). The V gene end was trimmed by 7 bases and the J gene end by 0 bases; junction bases not matched to a gene: 10. The CDR3 spells CASNPRLAGNSGANVLTF. The CDR3 DNA follows: TGTGCCAGCAACCCCCGGCTAGCGGGAAACTCTGGGGCCAACGTCCTGACTTTC.

This chain joins TRBV4-1 and TRBJ1-4; D call uncertain. Per germline, CDR1 MGHRA and CDR2 YSYEKL. This CDR3 has 14 amino acids. Trimming cost V 3 bases and J 5 bases, with 10 bases left between them. The CDR3 is CASSHRIANEKLFF. The CDR3 DNA follows: TGCGCCAGCAGCCACAGGATTGCGAATGAAAAACTGTTTTTT.

V and J are TRBV6-5 and TRBJ2-5; D unclear. The CDR3 is 13 residues long. CDR1 and CDR2 from the germline V gene are MNHEY and SVGAGI. The V end lost 2 bases, the J end lost 2 bases, and 6 bases lay between the germline ends. The CDR3 is CASSYHRQETQYF. In nucleotides, the CDR3 is TGTGCCAGCAGTTACCATCGACAAGAGACCCAGTACTTC.

The chain links TRBV28 to TRBJ2-3, with D unresolved. The CDR3 sequence is 16 residues long. CDR1 and CDR2 (germline): MDHEN, SYDVKM. Trimming removed 2 bases from V and 2 bases from J, with 14 bases in between. CDR3 coding DNA: TGTGCCAGCAGTTTAATTCCAGGCATATCCACAGATACGCAGTATTTT. It yields the protein CASSLIPGISTDTQYF.

The chain couples TRBV25-1 to TRBJ2-2, with TRBD1 identical over 10 bases. The CDR3 covers 15 residues. The V and J ends lost 5 bases and 4 bases, in that order; junction bases with no gene match: 4. CDR1 MGHDK and CDR2 SYGVNS come from the germline V gene. In nucleotides, the CDR3 is TGTGCCAGCAGTTCGGGACAGGGGTTCACCGGGGAGCTGTTTTTT. It yields the protein CASSSGQGFTGELFF.

V is TRBV10-1 and J is TRBJ2-5, with 8 bases matching TRBD2. Germline CDR1 WNHNN, CDR2 SYGVQD (reference sequence). The CDR3 spans 14 residues. The V segment lost 3 bases and the J segment 5 bases; nucleotides outside the gene matches: 5. The CDR3 region has the DNA TGCGCCAGCAGTGAATCGGGAGGGCCCGAGACCCAGTACTTC. Protein sequence: CASSESGGPETQYF.